The rows below give T cell receptor beta chains drawn from one sample of a study of siplizumab effects on memory and regulatory T cells. Using immunoSEQ multiplex PCR, the repertoire was profiled, and TCRdb retains in-frame clones only, with some absent. The sample lists some 100,000 clones, roughly 92% occurring once. Specimen: Tregs sorted from blood. These receptors came from a human donor in good health. The CDR3 runs from the conserved cysteine through the conserved F or W. The D gene is left open where the match is weak. Only part of the rows carry a size: once, few, many, or a class if the clone is expanded.

j_call d_call clone_size v_call cdr3_aa cdr3_nt
TRBJ2-5 TRBD2 once TRBV9 CASSAQTSGRVWETQYF TGTGCCAGCAGCGCCCAAACTAGCGGGAGGGTTTGGGAGACCCAGTACTTC
TRBJ2-1 . . TRBV29-1 CSVDQYTAREGEQFF TGCAGCGTTGATCAGTATACAGCGCGTGAAGGTGAGCAGTTCTTC
TRBJ1-2 . . TRBV6-6 CASSYTGVYGYTF TGTGCCAGCAGTTACACGGGGGTCTATGGCTACACCTTC
TRBJ2-3 TRBD2 . TRBV18 CASSPLTSGRVRADTQYF TGTGCCAGCTCACCGCTCACTAGCGGGAGGGTAAGGGCAGATACGCAGTATTTT
TRBJ2-7 TRBD1 . TRBV4-1 CASSQTTGGYSYEQYF TGCGCCAGCAGCCAAACGACAGGGGGCTACTCCTACGAGCAGTACTTC
TRBJ1-2 . . TRBV14 CASSQNYGYTF TGTGCCAGCAGCCAAAACTATGGCTACACCTTC
TRBJ1-1 . . TRBV6-6 CASSYLSRAEAFF TGTGCCAGCAGTTACCTGAGTCGGGCTGAAGCTTTCTTT
TRBJ1-1 . few TRBV9 CASSEKGVWTEAFF TGTGCCAGCAGCGAAAAAGGGGTGTGGACTGAAGCTTTCTTT
TRBJ2-2 . . TRBV7-9 CASSPPEDTGELFF TGTGCCAGCAGCCCCCCCGAGGACACCGGGGAGCTGTTTTTT
TRBJ2-1 TRBD2 . TRBV9 CASSVALAGEQFF TGTGCCAGCAGCGTAGCTCTAGCGGGGGAGCAGTTCTTC
TRBJ2-1 TRBD2 . TRBV4-1 CASSRTILAGGPHEQFF TGCGCCAGCAGCCGGACCATCCTAGCGGGAGGCCCTCATGAGCAGTTCTTC
TRBJ2-1 TRBD2 . TRBV30 CAWSLSGTRINEQFF TGTGCCTGGAGTCTTTCTGGGACTAGGATTAATGAGCAGTTCTTC
TRBJ2-1 . . TRBV28 CASSFLSGSGRNEQFF TGTGCCAGCAGTTTCCTCTCCGGGTCTGGTAGGAATGAGCAGTTCTTC
TRBJ2-7 . once TRBV7-9 CASSLYQQGMQYF TGTGCCAGCAGCTTATACCAACAGGGTATGCAGTACTTC